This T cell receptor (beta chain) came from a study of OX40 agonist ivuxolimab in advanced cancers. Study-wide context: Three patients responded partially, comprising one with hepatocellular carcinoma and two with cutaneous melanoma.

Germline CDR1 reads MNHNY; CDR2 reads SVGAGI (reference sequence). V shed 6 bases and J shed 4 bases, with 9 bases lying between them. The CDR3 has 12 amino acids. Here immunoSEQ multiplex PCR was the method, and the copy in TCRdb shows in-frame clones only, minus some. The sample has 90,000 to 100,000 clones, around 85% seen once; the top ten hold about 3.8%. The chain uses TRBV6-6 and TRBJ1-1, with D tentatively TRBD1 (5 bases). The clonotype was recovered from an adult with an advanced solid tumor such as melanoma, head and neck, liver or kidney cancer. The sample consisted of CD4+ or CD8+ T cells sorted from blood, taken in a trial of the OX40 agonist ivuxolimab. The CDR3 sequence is CASRAGFTEAFF. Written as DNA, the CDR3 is TGTGCCAGCAGGGCAGGGTTCACTGAAGCTTTCTTT.